This TCR beta chain was sequenced for a study of blood T cell repertoires in COVID-19. Study in general: Researchers got acute and convalescent COVID-19 samples from the United States, Italy and Spain. T cells, B-cell-depleted T cells, or PBMCs provided the cDNA or gDNA that served as material.

Clinical histories supplied by participants themselves formed the basis of cohort assignment. Cohort 3 donors counted as recovered after two negative PCRs, clearance, or resolved symptoms. Method: immunoSEQ multiplex PCR; TCRdb's copy keeps in-frame clones and lacks some. Of approximately 220,000 clones listed, approximately 90% are singletons. The ends lost 5 bases at V and 8 bases at J; junction bases unmatched: 9. Germline loops: CDR1 PRHDT, CDR2 FYEKMQ (reference sequence). This CDR3 comprises 14 residues. The chain couples TRBV13 to TRBJ1-2, with 9 bases matching TRBD1. Source material: PBMCs or T cells enriched from blood (not recorded which). This TCR came from a woman aged 25 to 39 who had recovered from COVID-19. CDR3 sequence reads: CASSQTGGARGYTF. The DNA of the CDR3 is TGTGCCAGCAGCCAAACAGGGGGCGCAAGGGGCTACACCTTC.